The 8 T cell receptor beta chains in this list originate from one sample, sequenced in a study of monozygotic twins with inflammatory bowel disease. TCRdb reanalyzed the 5' RACE reads, giving one entry per CDR3 protein sequence and no DNA. The sample data list 90,000 to 110,000 distinct CDR3 sequences. Sequenced: blood. The receptor source for this set is a human donor with ulcerative colitis or Crohn's disease, or a healthy co-twin of an affected twin (not recorded which).

The genes are TRBV28 and TRBJ2-5; TCRdb returns TRBD2, unconfirmable since there is no DNA. CDR1 and CDR2 (germline): MDHEN, SYDVKM. The CDR3 spans 16 residues. The CDR3 protein is CASSFGLAGVRETQYF. The complete variable domain, with remaining parts taken from reference TRBV28 and TRBJ2-5, reads DVKVTQSSRYLVKRTGEKVFLECVQDMDHENMFWYRQDPGLGLRLIYFSYDVKMKEKGDIPEGYSVSREKKERFSLILESASTNQTSMYLCASSFGLAGVRETQYFGPGTRLLVL.

V gene TRBV20-1 combines with J gene TRBJ1-1. From germline, CDR1 is DFQATT and CDR2 SNEGSKA (reference sequence). CDR3 length: 14 residues. The CDR3 spells CSARDLANSFEAFF.

The gene calls are TRBV18 and TRBJ1-4; with no DNA, the TCRdb D assignment of TRBD1 cannot be verified. CDR1 is KGHSH, CDR2 LQKENI, per germline. There are 14 residues in the CDR3. CDR3 sequence: CASHADSSNEKLFF.

The genes are TRBV10-3 and TRBJ2-7. The CDR3 runs 15 residues. CDR1 ENHRY and CDR2 SYGVKD come from the germline V gene. The CDR3 loop is CAISERVGATYEQYF.

The chain employs TRBV29-1 and TRBJ2-7; the D call of TRBD1 rests on TCRdb alone, since no DNA is present to check it. CDR1 and CDR2 from the germline V gene are SQVTM and ANQGSEA. This CDR3 is built from 12 residues. The CDR3: CSTRTGQYEQYF.

The genes are TRBV7-2 and TRBJ2-7; the TCRdb D gene call, TRBD2, has no DNA to confirm it. The germline V gene has CDR1 SGHTA and CDR2 FQGNSA. The CDR3 is made up of 14 amino acids. CDR3: CASSSAGTDYEQYF. The variable domain in full, completed from reference TRBV7-2 and TRBJ2-7, reads GAGVSQSPSNKVTEKGKDVELRCDPISGHTALYWYRQSLGQGLEFLIYFQGNSAPDKSGLPSDRFSAERTGGSVSTLTIQRTQQEDSAVYLCASSSAGTDYEQYFGPGTRLTVT.

The gene calls are TRBV20-1 and TRBJ2-3. The CDR3 has 14 amino acids. Germline loops: CDR1 DFQATT, CDR2 SNEGSKA (reference sequence). The CDR3 spells CSARGFSESDTQYF.

The genes are TRBV19 and TRBJ1-2; there is no DNA to check the TCRdb D call of TRBD1. The CDR3 extends over 13 amino acids. Germline CDR1 is LNHDA and CDR2 is SQIVND (reference sequence). CDR3 residues: CASSMRQNYGYTF.